The T cell receptor beta chain described here comes from a study of identical twins. With regard to this clonotype: This may be a read error: a much more frequent sequence differs by one nucleotide.

The CDR3 runs 12 residues. Germline loops: CDR1 SGHVS, CDR2 FQNEAQ. V lost 1 base, J lost 5 bases, and 6 bases lay in between. TCRdb re-called the 5' RACE reads with MiXCR, one entry per CDR3 protein. The sample lists hundreds of thousands of distinct CDR3 sequences, 18% occurring once. These same records also appear under a second study, on T cells expressing NK-cell markers.

This receptor was identified in a woman aged 18-29 years in good health. V is TRBV7-8 and J is TRBJ2-7; no clear D. Sequencing input: PBMCs. CDR3 in amino acids: CASSLVAHEQYF. The DNA of the CDR3 is TGTGCCAGCAGCTTAGTCGCCCACGAGCAGTACTTC.